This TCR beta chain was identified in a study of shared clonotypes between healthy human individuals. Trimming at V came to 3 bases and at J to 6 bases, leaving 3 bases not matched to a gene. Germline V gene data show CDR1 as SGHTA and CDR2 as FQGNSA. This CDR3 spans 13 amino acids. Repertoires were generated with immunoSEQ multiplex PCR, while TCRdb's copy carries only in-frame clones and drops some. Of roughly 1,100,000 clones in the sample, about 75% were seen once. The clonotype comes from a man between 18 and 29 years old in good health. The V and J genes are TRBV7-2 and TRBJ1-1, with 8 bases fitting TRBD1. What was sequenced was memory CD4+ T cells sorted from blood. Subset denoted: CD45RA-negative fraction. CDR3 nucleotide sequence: TGTGCCAGCAGCTTGACAGGGGTCTCTGAAGCTTTCTTT. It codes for CASSLTGVSEAFF.